The 23 T cell receptor beta chains below were found in one sample sequenced in a study of blood T cell repertoires in COVID-19 (TCRdb year 2020). The library was prepared using the immunoSEQ multiplex PCR assay. TCRdb mirrors the immuneACCESS table, restricted to in-frame sequences. Some clones are absent from its copies; in checked studies, under half trace to an unresolved V gene, and the reason for the others is unknown. The sample table lists 34,000 or so clones, around 87% of them with a count of one. The ten largest clones take up about 2% of the sample. Sequencing input: peripheral blood. These receptors all stem from a man aged 45 to 65 with active or convalescent COVID-19.

The genes are TRBV11-2 and TRBJ2-7; 8 bases map to TRBD2. Germline V gene data show CDR1 as SGHAT and CDR2 as FQNNGV. The CDR3 runs to 15 residues. Trimming took 0 bases from V and 3 from J; bases not matched to a gene: 4. The DNA for the CDR3 is TGTGCCAGCAGCTTAGAGCCGGGAGGGAGCTACGAGCAGTACTTC. The encoded protein is CASSLEPGGSYEQYF.

The V gene is TRBV24-1, the J gene TRBJ1-5; 9 nucleotides agree with TRBD1. The trim removed 2 bases at V and 4 bases at J, leaving 2 bases unmatched. Germline values: CDR1 KGHDR, CDR2 SFDVKD. The CDR3 is 15 residues long. The CDR3 protein is CATSDSTGGNQPQHF. The CDR3 nucleotides are TGTGCCACCAGTGATTCGACAGGGGGGAATCAGCCCCAGCATTTT.

This clone appeared a single time. This rearrangement joins TRBV18 to TRBJ2-3, with 9 positions matching TRBD2. The J segment lost 2 bases and the V segment lost 3 bases, leaving 3 bases of the junction unmatched. This CDR3 is built from 15 residues. Germline CDR1 reads KGHSH; CDR2 reads LQKENI. As DNA, the CDR3 is TGTGCCAGCTCACCTGGGACTAGCCTCACAGATACGCAGTATTTT. Protein sequence: CASSPGTSLTDTQYF.

The chain recombines TRBV29-1 with TRBJ2-3, with D tentatively TRBD2 (6 bases). Germline V gene lookup returns CDR1 SQVTM and CDR2 ANQGSEA. CDR3 length equals 11 residues. V gave up 7 bases and J gave up 4 bases, with 9 bases separating them. For the CDR3, the DNA is TGCAGCGCCGGGAGCTCAGATACGCAGTATTTT. Amino acids: CSAGSSDTQYF.

The chain is built from TRBV7-2 and TRBJ2-7, with D perhaps TRBD1 (5 bases). In germline, CDR1 is SGHTA, CDR2 FQGNSA. This CDR3 contains 14 residues. V lost 4 bases and J 4 bases, leaving 14 bases between the germline ends. The CDR3, as DNA: TGTGCCAGCAGCTCCAGACAGATGACATACGAGCAGTACTTC. Its translation is CASSSRQMTYEQYF.

The rearrangement uses TRBV4-3 and TRBJ2-1, with 11 bases that match TRBD2. CDR3 length: 17 residues. The V segment lost 5 bases and the J segment 5 bases; nucleotides outside the gene matches: 11. The germline gives CDR1 LGHNA, CDR2 YSLEER. The CDR3 coding sequence is TGCGCCAGCAGCTTCCGATATGCGGGACTAGCGGACAATGAGCAGTTCTTC. Translated: CASSFRYAGLADNEQFF.

The chain has TRBV3-1 (or the pseudogene TRBV3-2) and TRBJ2-5, with 10 bases lining up with TRBD2. This CDR3 spans 19 amino acids. In germline, CDR1 is LGHDT, CDR2 YNNKEL (reference sequence). The V and J ends lost 3 bases and 7 bases, in that order; junction bases with no gene match: 20. For the CDR3, the DNA is TGTGCCAGCAGCCACCCTCAAGGGGAACCTAGCGGGAGTCGGGCGACCCAGTACTTC. The encoded protein is CASSHPQGEPSGSRATQYF.

V is TRBV12-3 or TRBV12-4 and J is TRBJ2-7, with D hard to call. This CDR3 is 13 amino acids long. Trimming removed 3 bases from V and 6 bases from J, with 12 bases in between. The CDR3 DNA follows: TGTGCCAGCAGTTTCTCGGTCGCTCTCGAGCAGTACTTC. Protein sequence: CASSFSVALEQYF.

The chain employs TRBV6-2 or TRBV6-3 and TRBJ2-2; tentative D call: TRBD2 (5 bases). Per the germline V gene, CDR1 is MNHEY and CDR2 is SVGEGT. The CDR3 has 16 amino acids. V was clipped by 5 bases and J by 5 bases, with 18 bases between them. CDR3 sequence: CASSNRTYGVTGELFF. CDR3 DNA: TGTGCCAGCAGTAATCGGACGTACGGGGTGACCGGGGAGCTGTTTTTT.

The V call is TRBV18, the J call TRBJ1-5; D may be TRBD1 (6 bases). The CDR3 is 15 residues long. V shed 3 bases and J shed 3 bases, with 12 bases lying between them. CDR1 is KGHSH and CDR2 is LQKENI in the germline V gene. CDR3 bases: TGTGCCAGCTCACCCGGACAGCCCTTCAATCAGCCCCAGCATTTT. It specifies CASSPGQPFNQPQHF.

This chain connects TRBV28 to TRBJ1-6; 8 nucleotides align to TRBD1. The CDR3 has 14 residues. V trimming: 8 bases; J trimming: 8 bases; junction bases outside the gene matches: 8. Germline V gene data show CDR1 as MDHEN and CDR2 as SYDVKM. The DNA of the CDR3 is TGTGCCAGCGGGGACAGGTGGATGTATTCACCCCTCCACTTT. Its protein is CASGDRWMYSPLHF. Full variable domain (outside the CDR3, taken from reference TRBV28 and TRBJ1-6): DVKVTQSSRYLVKRTGEKVFLECVQDMDHENMFWYRQDPGLGLRLIYFSYDVKMKEKGDIPEGYSVSREKKERFSLILESASTNQTSMYLCASGDRWMYSPLHFGNGTRLTVT.

This clone was counted between two and nine times. In nucleotides, the CDR3 is TGTGCCACCAGCAGAGAGCTAGTGGACAATGAGCAGTTCTTC. It translates to CATSRELVDNEQFF. The chain links TRBV15 to TRBJ2-1; unclear D gene. The V and J ends lost 0 bases and 5 bases respectively, with 8 bases between them. Germline loops: CDR1 LNHNV, CDR2 YYDKDF (reference sequence). CDR3 length: 14 residues.

A single count supports this clone. This sequence joins TRBV5-1 and TRBJ2-3, with 13 positions matching TRBD2. This CDR3 has 18 amino acids. Per the germline V gene, CDR1 is SGHRS and CDR2 is YFSETQ. Trimming at V came to 3 bases and at J to 0 bases, leaving 7 bases not matched to a gene. The CDR3 DNA is TGCGCCAGCAGCTCTTGGACTAGCGGGAGAGTCAGCACAGATACGCAGTATTTT. This translates into CASSSWTSGRVSTDTQYF.

V and J are TRBV4-3 and TRBJ2-2; 9 bases agree with TRBD2. Germline CDR1 and CDR2: LGHNA and YSLEER. CDR3 length equals 19 residues. Trimming took 0 bases from V and 4 from J; bases not matched to a gene: 12. The chain's CDR3 is CASSQEGFRAGGRTGELFF. The CDR3 region has the DNA TGCGCCAGCAGCCAAGAGGGCTTTAGGGCGGGAGGGCGCACCGGGGAGCTGTTTTTT.

The V and J genes are TRBV6-5 and TRBJ2-7; 10 bases fit TRBD2. This CDR3 has 15 amino acids. J was trimmed by 2 bases and V by 7 bases; bases with no gene match: 8. CDR1 is MNHEY, CDR2 SVGAGI, per germline. Written as DNA, the CDR3 is TGTGCCAGCATCAGCGGGGGGGGGAATGCCTACGAGCAGTACTTC. It translates to CASISGGGNAYEQYF.

The V gene is TRBV19, the J gene TRBJ1-4; D is undetermined. The V gene lost 7 bases and the J gene lost 2 bases, with 11 bases spanning the gap. Germline V lookup: CDR1 LNHDA, CDR2 SQIVND (reference sequence). This CDR3 is 14 amino acids long. CDR3 in amino acids: CASTEAGTNEKLFF. In DNA, the CDR3 is TGTGCCAGTACTGAGGCGGGGACTAATGAAAAACTGTTTTTT.

The chain joins TRBV19 to TRBJ2-3, with 10 bases aligning to TRBD1. This CDR3 has 17 residues. The V gene end was trimmed by 3 bases and the J gene end by 7 bases; junction bases not matched to a gene: 13. In germline, CDR1 is LNHDA, CDR2 SQIVND (reference sequence). Here the CDR3 DNA reads TGTGCCAGTAGTATGTTGGGCGAAGGGACAGGGGCTCATACGCAGTATTTT. Protein sequence: CASSMLGEGTGAHTQYF.

The gene calls are TRBV4-3 and TRBJ2-7; TRBD2 might be the D (6 bases). CDR3 length equals 15 residues. V lost 3 bases and J lost 3, with 15 bases in between. In germline, CDR1 is LGHNA, CDR2 YSLEER. CDR3 sequence: CASSQAGLDGYEQYF. CDR3 DNA: TGCGCCAGCAGCCAGGCGGGACTTGACGGCTACGAGCAGTACTTC.

The rearrangement uses TRBV18 and TRBJ2-2; the match to TRBD2 covers 13 bases. Per the germline V gene, CDR1 is KGHSH and CDR2 is LQKENI. V shed 5 bases, J shed 0 bases, and the junction held 9 bases outside the gene matches. The CDR3 contains 19 residues. The CDR3 spells CASSVGLGLAGSNTGELFF. The CDR3 region has the DNA TGTGCCAGCTCAGTGGGGCTGGGACTAGCGGGATCGAACACCGGGGAGCTGTTTTTT.

The chain has TRBV28 and TRBJ1-1; TRBD1 matches 8 bases. This CDR3 comprises 16 residues. With V trimmed by 5 bases and J by 4 bases, 12 bases remained unmatched. Germline CDR1 MDHEN, CDR2 SYDVKM. DNA of the CDR3: TGTGCCAGCAGTGACTCCGGGACAGGCGGGGTCACTGAAGCTTTCTTT. Protein product: CASSDSGTGGVTEAFF. Looking up the rest from reference TRBV28 and TRBJ1-1 gives the full variable domain: DVKVTQSSRYLVKRTGEKVFLECVQDMDHENMFWYRQDPGLGLRLIYFSYDVKMKEKGDIPEGYSVSREKKERFSLILESASTNQTSMYLCASSDSGTGGVTEAFFGQGTRLTVV.

This rearrangement joins TRBV29-1 to TRBJ2-1; 9 nucleotides align to TRBD2. There are 21 residues in the CDR3. J lost 1 base, V lost 3 bases, and 22 bases had no gene match. In germline, CDR1 is SQVTM, CDR2 ANQGSEA. The CDR3 nucleotides are TGCAGCGTTGATTTCTGGCAGGGGGTTAGCGGGAGCCAGATTTCCTACAATGAGCAGTTCTTC. As protein: CSVDFWQGVSGSQISYNEQFF.

This chain links TRBV28 with TRBJ1-2; the match to TRBD1 covers 9 bases. Germline CDR1 MDHEN, CDR2 SYDVKM. Trimming took 2 bases from V and 4 from J; bases not matched to a gene: 8. This CDR3 comprises 16 residues. For the CDR3, the DNA is TGTGCCAGCAGTTTAGGCGGGACAGGGTTTGGCTATGGCTACACCTTC. It is translated as CASSLGGTGFGYGYTF.

The chain combines TRBV7-8 with TRBJ1-1; D call uncertain. V gave up 1 base and J gave up 0 bases, with 9 bases separating them. The CDR3 spans 15 residues. The germline V gene has CDR1 SGHVS and CDR2 FQNEAQ. For the CDR3, the DNA is TGTGCCAGCAGCTTAGTTGGTGGCTTGAACACTGAAGCTTTCTTT. The encoded protein is CASSLVGGLNTEAFF.